The clone carrying this T cell receptor (beta chain) came up once. Its target is unknown. Sequenced by immunoSEQ multiplex PCR; TCRdb stores in-frame clones only, minus some. The repertoire holds fewer than 100,000 clones, with approximately 95% as singletons. The data originate from a study of siplizumab effects on memory and regulatory T cells. Regarding the study as a whole: The Treg-derived share of mappable alloreactive CD4+ clones averaged about 74% with siplizumab and approximately 28% in controls. The authors could not assign a naive or memory phenotype to roughly 80-95% of proliferating CD4+ or CD8+ clones.

The germline CDR1 and CDR2 sequences are LNHDA and SQIVND (reference sequence). With V trimmed by 7 bases and J by 0 bases, 5 bases remained unmatched. This CDR3 has 15 amino acids. The chain is built from TRBV19 and TRBJ2-1, with 8 bases lining up with TRBD2. The TCR sequence derives from a human donor in good health. The specimen sequenced was CD8+ T cells sorted from blood. CDR3 protein: CASKTSGSSYNEQFF. CDR3 sequence (DNA): TGTGCCAGTAAAACGAGCGGGAGCTCCTACAATGAGCAGTTCTTC.